This TCR beta chain derives from a study of cytomegalovirus exposure and HLA in healthy donors. The CDR3 covers 17 residues. V gave up 1 base and J gave up 5 bases; unmatched junction bases: 11. Germline CDR1 is MGHRA and CDR2 is YSYEKL. Sequencing used immunoSEQ multiplex PCR; TCRdb keeps in-frame clones, though not all of them. Of hundreds of thousands of clones listed, 80% to 90% are singletons. This chain uses TRBV4-1 with TRBJ2-1; 7 nucleotides line up with TRBD2. Sequenced input: PBMCs. This receptor was taken from a woman aged 18-30 years in good health and CMV-seropositive. The CDR3 sequence is CASSQVSGLAANNEQFF. The DNA of the CDR3 is TGCGCCAGCAGCCAAGTCTCGGGGCTAGCGGCAAACAATGAGCAGTTCTTC.